These 2 T cell receptor beta chains originate from one sample sequenced in a study of CD8 T cells in ankylosing spondylitis. One entry per CDR3 protein results from TCRdb running MiXCR on the 5' RACE reads. The sample shows fewer than 25,000 distinct CDR3 sequences, under 15% of them seen only once. Sequencing was carried out using blood. The receptors come from a male donor with ankylosing spondylitis or in good health (not recorded which).

In its sample, this clonotype was seen a few times. This CDR3 is CASSLGLTYEQYF. CDR3 bases: TGCGCCAGCAGCCTGGGACTAACATACGAGCAGTACTTC. The chain couples TRBV5-1 to TRBJ2-7, with TRBD2 matching 7 bases. This CDR3 is built from 13 residues. The V and J ends lost 4 bases and 4 bases, in that order; junction bases with no gene match: 5. Germline CDR1 is SGHRS and CDR2 is YFSETQ.

This rearrangement joins TRBV7-9 to TRBJ1-1, with D tentatively TRBD1 (6 bases). The CDR3 loop spans 16 amino acids. Per germline, CDR1 SEHNR and CDR2 FQNEAQ (reference sequence). The V gene lost 5 bases and the J gene lost 0 bases, with 16 bases spanning the gap. The CDR3, as DNA: TGTGCCAGCAGCCGCAATGGCAGGGGCCTGAACACTGAAGCTTTCTTT. Translated, it gives CASSRNGRGLNTEAFF.